These 9 T cell receptor beta chains originate from one sample sequenced in a study of cytomegalovirus exposure and HLA in healthy donors. Repertoires were generated with immunoSEQ multiplex PCR, while TCRdb's copy carries only in-frame clones and drops some. Of tens of thousands of clones detected, about 96% appear once; the ten largest clones hold about 0.8%. Sequencing was done on a sample of PBMCs. The receptors shown here come from a man younger than 35 in good health and CMV-seronegative.

This chain connects TRBV5-1 to TRBJ2-7, with D maybe TRBD2 (5 bases). V was clipped by 0 bases and J by 3 bases, with 10 bases between them. Germline assignment: CDR1 SGHRS and CDR2 YFSETQ. This CDR3 is 14 amino acids long. CDR3 nucleotides: TGCGCCAGCAGCTTGGGAGGGTTAGACTACGAGCAGTACGTC. Translating gives CASSLGGLDYEQYV.

The chain employs TRBV5-1 and TRBJ2-1; D is possibly TRBD2 (6 bases). Trimming removed 0 bases at V and 4 bases at J, with 11 bases between. The germline CDR1 and CDR2 sequences are SGHRS and YFSETQ. The CDR3 consists of 15 residues. The CDR3 region is CASSLVGSLYNEQFF. CDR3 bases: TGCGCCAGCAGCTTGGTCGGGAGCTTGTACAATGAGCAGTTCTTC.

The chain links TRBV15 to TRBJ2-7, with a weak D call TRBD1 (5 bases). The CDR3 contains 14 residues. Per the germline V gene, CDR1 is LNHNV and CDR2 is YYDKDF (reference sequence). V lost 0 bases and J 4 bases, leaving 10 bases between the germline ends. The CDR3: CATSRDRDGYEQYV. In nucleotides, the CDR3 is TGTGCCACCAGCAGAGACAGGGATGGTTACGAGCAGTACGTC.

The V gene is TRBV10-3, the J gene TRBJ1-5; 8 bases map to TRBD1. CDR3 length: 14 amino acids. Germline CDR1 ENHRY, CDR2 SYGVKD. V shed 2 bases and J 4 bases; nucleotides not matched to a gene: 1. Here the CDR3 DNA reads TGTGCCATCAGTGAGGACAGGGGTAATCAGCCCCAGCATTTT. Translating gives CAISEDRGNQPQHF.

This chain uses TRBV28 with TRBJ1-2, with 7 nucleotides matching TRBD1. V trimming: 6 bases; J trimming: 9 bases; junction bases outside the gene matches: 13. Germline CDR1 and CDR2: MDHEN and SYDVKM. The CDR3 covers 14 residues. The CDR3 protein is CASRPGTVGSSYTF. CDR3 DNA sequence: TGTGCCAGCAGGCCCGGGACAGTGGGCTCGAGCTACACCTTC.

V is TRBV2 and J is TRBJ2-7, with 7 bases identical to TRBD2. The CDR3 consists of 18 residues. Germline values: CDR1 SNHLY, CDR2 FYNNEI. The V gene end was trimmed by 3 bases and the J gene end by 0 bases; junction bases not matched to a gene: 14. The CDR3 DNA sequence: TGTGCCAGCAGTGATTGGGGTTTCGGCGGGAGAATCTCCTACGAGCAGTACTTC. It yields the protein CASSDWGFGGRISYEQYF. The full variable domain, rest sourced from reference TRBV2 and TRBJ2-7, is EPEVTQTPSHQVTQMGQEVILRCVPISNHLYFYWYRQILGQKVEFLVSFYNNEISEKSEIFDDQFSVERPDGSNFTLKIRSTKLEDSAMYFCASSDWGFGGRISYEQYFGPGTRLTVT.

This chain connects TRBV6-5 to TRBJ2-7; TRBD2 is a possible D gene (6 bases). The germline V gene encodes CDR1 MNHEY and CDR2 SVGAGI. This CDR3 has 12 residues. V gave up 6 bases and J gave up 0 bases, with 6 bases separating them. The chain's CDR3 is CASRRDSYEQYF. CDR3 DNA: TGTGCCAGCAGGCGGGACTCCTACGAGCAGTACTTC.

This sequence joins TRBV5-6 and TRBJ2-3, with D hard to call. The CDR3 totals 12 residues. The germline V gene encodes CDR1 SGHDT and CDR2 YYEEEE. V was cut by 0 bases and J by 4 bases, with 3 bases left in between. This CDR3 reads CASSLAADTQYF. DNA for the CDR3: TGTGCCAGCAGCTTGGCGGCAGATACGCAGTATTTT. Combining the CDR3 with reference TRBV5-6 and TRBJ2-3 gives the whole variable domain DAGVTQSPTHLIKTRGQQVTLRCSPKSGHDTVSWYQQALGQGPQFIFQYYEEEERQRGNFPDRFSGHQFPNYSSELNVNALLLGDSALYLCASSLAADTQYFGPGTRLTVL.

The chain employs TRBV28 and TRBJ2-1; 10 bases agree with TRBD2. Per germline, CDR1 MDHEN and CDR2 SYDVKM. Trimming took 2 bases from V and 4 from J; bases not matched to a gene: 5. There are 16 residues in the CDR3. CDR3 nucleotide sequence: TGTGCCAGCAGTTTAGGACTAGCGGAAAAGTACAATGAGCAGTTCTTC. This encodes CASSLGLAEKYNEQFF.